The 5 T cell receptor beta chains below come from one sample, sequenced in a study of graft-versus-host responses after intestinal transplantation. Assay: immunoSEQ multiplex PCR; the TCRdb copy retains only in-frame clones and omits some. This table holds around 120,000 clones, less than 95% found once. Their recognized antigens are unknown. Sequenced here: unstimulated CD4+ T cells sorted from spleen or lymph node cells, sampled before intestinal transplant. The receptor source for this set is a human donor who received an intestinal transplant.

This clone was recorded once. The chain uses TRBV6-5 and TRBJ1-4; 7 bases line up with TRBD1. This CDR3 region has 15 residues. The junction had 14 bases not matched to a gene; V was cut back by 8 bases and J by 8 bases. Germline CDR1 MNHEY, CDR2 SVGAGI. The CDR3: CASGGEYRGGEKLFF. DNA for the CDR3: TGTGCCAGCGGCGGGGAATACAGGGGAGGAGAAAAACTGTTTTTT.

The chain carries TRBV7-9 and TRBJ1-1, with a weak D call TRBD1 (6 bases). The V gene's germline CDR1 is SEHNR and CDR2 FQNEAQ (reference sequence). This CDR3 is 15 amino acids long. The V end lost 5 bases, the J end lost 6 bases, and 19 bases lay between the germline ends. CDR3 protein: CASSPRTVLYSEAFF. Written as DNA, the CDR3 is TGTGCCAGCAGCCCGAGGACAGTTTTGTACTCTGAAGCTTTCTTT.

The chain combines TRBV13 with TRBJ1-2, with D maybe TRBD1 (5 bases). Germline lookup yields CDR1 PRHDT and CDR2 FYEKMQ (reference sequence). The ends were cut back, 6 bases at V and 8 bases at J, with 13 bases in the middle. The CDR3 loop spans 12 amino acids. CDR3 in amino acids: CASRSRARGYTF. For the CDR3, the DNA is TGTGCCAGCAGAAGCAGGGCGAGAGGCTACACCTTC.

The DNA of the CDR3 is TGCGCCAGCAGACCCCGGGGGGGGTCCCAAGAGACCCAGTACTTC. Translated, it gives CASRPRGGSQETQYF. The chain employs TRBV5-1 and TRBJ2-5; 8 bases are shared with TRBD2. The V gene end was trimmed by 5 bases and the J gene end by 1 base; junction bases not matched to a gene: 7. The CDR3 is made up of 15 amino acids. Germline V gives CDR1 SGHRS, CDR2 YFSETQ.

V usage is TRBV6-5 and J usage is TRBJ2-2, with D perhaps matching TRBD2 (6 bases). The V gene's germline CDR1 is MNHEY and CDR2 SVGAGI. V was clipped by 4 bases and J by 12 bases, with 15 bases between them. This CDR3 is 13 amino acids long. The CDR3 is CASSFRDWSKLFF. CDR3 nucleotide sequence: TGTGCCAGCAGTTTTAGGGACTGGAGTAAGCTGTTTTTT.